Described below is a single T cell receptor (beta chain) sequence and its context. Its antigen is as yet unknown. These data are taken from a study of blood T cells in healthy people across ages. For the second PCR, which ran for about 6 to 12 cycles, a sample-barcoded 5' primer and a J-beta primer mix were used. Each TCR beta cDNA got a 12-nucleotide random molecular identifier. TCRdb re-analysed the 5' RACE reads in MiXCR, keeping a single row per CDR3 protein. The sample shows fewer than 2,000,000 distinct CDR3 sequences, roughly 30% of them seen only once. General study points: Donor CMV infection status was unknown, possibly confounding age-related changes in expanded clonotypes. Since the PBMCs were unsorted, naive and antigen-experienced cells could not be conclusively compared.

V was pared by 6 bases and J by 11 bases, with 20 bases of the junction left unmatched. The germline gives CDR1 DFQATT, CDR2 SNEGSKA (reference sequence). There are 15 residues in the CDR3. The TCR sequence derives from a woman younger than 45 in good health. Sequencing was carried out using blood. This rearrangement joins TRBV20-1 to TRBJ2-5; 8 bases are shared with TRBD2. In DNA, the CDR3 is TGCAGTGCCGCGGGGGGTAGGGGACCACTTAAGGAGCAGTACTTC. Amino acids: CSAAGGRGPLKEQYF.